The clone carrying this TCR beta chain was seen just once. These data come from a study of Graves' ophthalmopathy and Graves' hyperthyroidism. The junction had 8 bases not matched to a gene; V was cut back by 3 bases and J by 4 bases. CDR1 SGHDT and CDR2 YYEEEE come from the germline V gene. The CDR3 runs 15 residues. Amplification targeted the TCR beta CDR3 regions, with RNA transcripts as the source material. HTBI-primed RT-PCR formed the first round, and a multiplex PCR formed the second. TCRdb reanalysed the multiplex PCR reads using MiXCR and keeps one entry per CDR3 protein. The data hold over a million distinct CDR3 sequences, with less than 45% observed a single time.

This chain joins TRBV5-6 and TRBJ1-1; 8 bases map to TRBD1. The sequencing sample was made of peripheral blood or thyroid tissue (not recorded which). The sequence derives from an adult man with Graves' hyperthyroidism. For the CDR3, the DNA is TGTGCCAGCAGCTCCCGACAGGGGAAGAGCACTGAAGCTTTCTTT. This gives the protein CASSSRQGKSTEAFF.